These T cell receptor beta chains were read from a single sample in a study of CXCR3-negative and CXCR3-positive naive CD8 T cells. With the 5' RACE reads reprocessed, TCRdb shows one record per CDR3 protein and no DNA. This sample's clone table lists a few thousand distinct CDR3 sequences. Material: naive CXCR3+ CD8+ T cells from blood. Source of these receptors: a human donor in good health. Some clones in this sample may be carry-over from other donors' samples. Both conserved end residues are part of each CDR3. Where a row states a size, it is once, few, many or the class of an expanded clone; other rows omit it.

cdr3_aa: CSVAQGANTEAFF; v_call: TRBV29-1; j_call: TRBJ1-1; clone_size: medium-sized
cdr3_aa: CASSFGGVGNEQYF; v_call: TRBV12-3/TRBV12-4; j_call: TRBJ2-7; clone_size: .
cdr3_aa: CASSLAWGPGSYEQYF; v_call: TRBV5-1; j_call: TRBJ2-7; clone_size: .
cdr3_aa: CASSYPPTEAFF; v_call: TRBV6-2/TRBV6-3; j_call: TRBJ1-1; clone_size: .
cdr3_aa: CSVDQASGSTDTQYF; v_call: TRBV29-1; j_call: TRBJ2-3; clone_size: medium-sized
cdr3_aa: CSVVNPESQETQYF; v_call: TRBV29-1; j_call: TRBJ2-5; clone_size: .
cdr3_aa: CASSLSGQGATDTEAFF; v_call: TRBV7-2; j_call: TRBJ1-1; clone_size: .
cdr3_aa: CAISPPGSRTEAFF; v_call: TRBV10-3; j_call: TRBJ1-1; clone_size: .
cdr3_aa: CASSEAIGSGSDTQYF; v_call: TRBV6-1; j_call: TRBJ2-3; clone_size: .
cdr3_aa: CASSLTGNEQFF; v_call: TRBV7-3; j_call: TRBJ2-1; clone_size: .
cdr3_aa: CASSLPPGYTF; v_call: TRBV7-9; j_call: TRBJ1-2; clone_size: .
cdr3_aa: CSAQPRDSLTDTQYF; v_call: TRBV29-1; j_call: TRBJ2-3; clone_size: medium-sized
cdr3_aa: CASSLPPGRADEQYF; v_call: TRBV7-9; j_call: TRBJ2-7; clone_size: medium-sized
cdr3_aa: CASSLSGGRSINEQYF; v_call: TRBV27; j_call: TRBJ2-7; clone_size: .
cdr3_aa: CAINGQALNTEAFF; v_call: TRBV2; j_call: TRBJ1-1; clone_size: .
cdr3_aa: CASSNSDRVLFF; v_call: TRBV19; j_call: TRBJ2-1; clone_size: medium-sized
cdr3_aa: CASREGGLGYTF; v_call: TRBV19; j_call: TRBJ1-2; clone_size: .
cdr3_aa: CSVEGQGPDEQYF; v_call: TRBV29-1; j_call: TRBJ2-7; clone_size: .
cdr3_aa: CASSLILDREGVTDTQYF; v_call: TRBV11-2; j_call: TRBJ2-3; clone_size: medium-sized
cdr3_aa: CASSYSGGNAYEQYF; v_call: TRBV6-6; j_call: TRBJ2-7; clone_size: medium-sized
cdr3_aa: CSAVLSGWYEQYF; v_call: TRBV20-1; j_call: TRBJ2-7; clone_size: medium-sized
cdr3_aa: CASVKGLSGYTF; v_call: TRBV28; j_call: TRBJ1-2; clone_size: .
cdr3_aa: CSARDYPTGNTEAFF; v_call: TRBV20-1; j_call: TRBJ1-1; clone_size: .
cdr3_aa: CSVKGRDGPYEQYF; v_call: TRBV29-1; j_call: TRBJ2-7; clone_size: medium-sized
cdr3_aa: CASSLDSTISGANVLTF; v_call: TRBV5-1; j_call: TRBJ2-6; clone_size: .
cdr3_aa: CASSVDGNSNQPQHF; v_call: TRBV9; j_call: TRBJ1-5; clone_size: .
cdr3_aa: CASSLAGGSHYEQYF; v_call: TRBV5-1; j_call: TRBJ2-7; clone_size: medium-sized
cdr3_aa: CASSVSTGLSYNSPLHF; v_call: TRBV9; j_call: TRBJ1-6; clone_size: .
cdr3_aa: CSVEDGGNTEAFF; v_call: TRBV29-1; j_call: TRBJ1-1; clone_size: medium-sized
cdr3_aa: CSVERSGEHLVEQYF; v_call: TRBV29-1; j_call: TRBJ2-7; clone_size: .
cdr3_aa: CASSLVRATTTDTQYF; v_call: TRBV28; j_call: TRBJ2-3; clone_size: medium-sized
cdr3_aa: CASSPGTDYGYTF; v_call: TRBV7-9; j_call: TRBJ1-2; clone_size: medium-sized
cdr3_aa: CSARDSYTGELFF; v_call: TRBV20-1; j_call: TRBJ2-2; clone_size: .
cdr3_aa: CASSARSSMNTEAFF; v_call: TRBV25-1; j_call: TRBJ1-1; clone_size: medium-sized
cdr3_aa: CSASSAGATGELFF; v_call: TRBV20-1; j_call: TRBJ2-2; clone_size: .
cdr3_aa: CSVLTGLSTEAFF; v_call: TRBV29-1; j_call: TRBJ1-1; clone_size: medium-sized
cdr3_aa: CASSPTPGGLETQYF; v_call: TRBV5-1; j_call: TRBJ2-5; clone_size: .
cdr3_aa: CAWRGTGGANQPQHF; v_call: TRBV30; j_call: TRBJ1-5; clone_size: .
cdr3_aa: CASSLDGFSGNTIYF; v_call: TRBV5-1; j_call: TRBJ1-3; clone_size: .
cdr3_aa: CASSATLSTDTQYF; v_call: TRBV11-2; j_call: TRBJ2-3; clone_size: .
cdr3_aa: CSVRGGSGETQYF; v_call: TRBV29-1; j_call: TRBJ2-5; clone_size: medium-sized
cdr3_aa: CSVPAPLVNTEAFF; v_call: TRBV29-1; j_call: TRBJ1-1; clone_size: .
cdr3_aa: CAITGLENIQYF; v_call: TRBV2; j_call: TRBJ2-4; clone_size: medium-sized
cdr3_aa: CASSQESGFDSPLHF; v_call: TRBV4-2; j_call: TRBJ1-6; clone_size: medium-sized
cdr3_aa: CSARETGDRGIF; v_call: TRBV20-1; j_call: TRBJ1-1; clone_size: .
cdr3_aa: CASSSRYNLETGELFF; v_call: TRBV7-2; j_call: TRBJ2-2; clone_size: .
cdr3_aa: CSVEGVAGGLNYNEQFF; v_call: TRBV29-1; j_call: TRBJ2-1; clone_size: .
cdr3_aa: CASSQRGAGTEAFF; v_call: TRBV28; j_call: TRBJ1-1; clone_size: .
cdr3_aa: CSASPSGRASYNEQFF; v_call: TRBV20-1; j_call: TRBJ2-1; clone_size: .
cdr3_aa: CSVAGGPLYEQYF; v_call: TRBV29-1; j_call: TRBJ2-7; clone_size: medium-sized
cdr3_aa: CASTYGTEAFF; v_call: TRBV25-1; j_call: TRBJ1-1; clone_size: .
cdr3_aa: CSAGTSPLSTDTQYF; v_call: TRBV20-1; j_call: TRBJ2-3; clone_size: medium-sized
cdr3_aa: CASSFRDEQYF; v_call: TRBV12-3/TRBV12-4; j_call: TRBJ2-7; clone_size: large
cdr3_aa: CSALRAYEQYF; v_call: TRBV20-1; j_call: TRBJ2-7; clone_size: .